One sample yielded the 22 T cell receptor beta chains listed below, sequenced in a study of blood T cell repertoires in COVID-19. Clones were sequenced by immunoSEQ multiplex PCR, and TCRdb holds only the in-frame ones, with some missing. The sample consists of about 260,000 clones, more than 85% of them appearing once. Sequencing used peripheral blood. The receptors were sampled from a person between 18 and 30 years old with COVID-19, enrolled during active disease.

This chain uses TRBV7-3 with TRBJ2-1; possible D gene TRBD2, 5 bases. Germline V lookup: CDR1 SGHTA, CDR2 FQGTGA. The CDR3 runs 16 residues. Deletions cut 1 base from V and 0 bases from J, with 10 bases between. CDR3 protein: CASSLNYGISYNEQFF. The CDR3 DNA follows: TGTGCCAGCAGCTTAAATTACGGGATCTCCTACAATGAGCAGTTCTTC.

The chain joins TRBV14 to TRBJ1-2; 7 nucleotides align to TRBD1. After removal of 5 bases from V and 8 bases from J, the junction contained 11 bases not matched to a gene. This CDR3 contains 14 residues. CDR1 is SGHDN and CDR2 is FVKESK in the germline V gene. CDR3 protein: CASSYRDSGSGYTF. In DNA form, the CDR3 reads TGTGCCAGCAGCTATCGGGACAGCGGCTCAGGCTACACCTTC.

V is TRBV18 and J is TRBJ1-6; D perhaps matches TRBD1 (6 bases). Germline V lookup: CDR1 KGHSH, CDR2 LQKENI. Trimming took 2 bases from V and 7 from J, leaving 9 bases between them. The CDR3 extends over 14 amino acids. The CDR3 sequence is CASSPGGSNSPLHF. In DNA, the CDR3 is TGTGCCAGCTCACCAGGGGGCTCCAATTCACCCCTCCACTTT.

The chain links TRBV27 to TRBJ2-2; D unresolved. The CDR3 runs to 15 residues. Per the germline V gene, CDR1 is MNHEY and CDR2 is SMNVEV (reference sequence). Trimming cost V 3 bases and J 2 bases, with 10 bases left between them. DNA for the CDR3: TGTGCCAGCAGTTTGAACGGAGCAAACACCGGGGAGCTGTTTTTT. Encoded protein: CASSLNGANTGELFF.

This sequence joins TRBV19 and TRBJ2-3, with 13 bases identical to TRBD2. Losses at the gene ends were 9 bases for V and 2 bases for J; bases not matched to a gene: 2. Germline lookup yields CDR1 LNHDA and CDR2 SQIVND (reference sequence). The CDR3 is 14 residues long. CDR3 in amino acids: CASGTSGNTDTQYF. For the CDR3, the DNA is TGTGCCAGCGGGACTAGCGGGAACACAGATACGCAGTATTTT.

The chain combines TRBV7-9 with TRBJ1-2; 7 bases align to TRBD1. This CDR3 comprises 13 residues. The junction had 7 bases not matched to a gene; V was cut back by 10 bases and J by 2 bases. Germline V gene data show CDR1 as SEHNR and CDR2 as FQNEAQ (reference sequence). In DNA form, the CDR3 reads TGTGCCACTGGACAGGATACCAACTATGGCTACACCTTC. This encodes CATGQDTNYGYTF. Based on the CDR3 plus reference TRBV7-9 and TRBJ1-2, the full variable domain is DTGVSQNPRHKITKRGQNVTFRCDPISEHNRLYWYRQTLGQGPEFLTYFQNEAQLEKSRLLSDRFSAERPKGSFSTLEIQRTEQGDSAMYLCATGQDTNYGYTFGSGTRLTVV.

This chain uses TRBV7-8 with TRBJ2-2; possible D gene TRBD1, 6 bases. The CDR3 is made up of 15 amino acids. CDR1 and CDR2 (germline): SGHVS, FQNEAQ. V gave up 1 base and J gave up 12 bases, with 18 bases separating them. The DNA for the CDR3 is TGTGCCAGCAGCTTAGGGGGGACACCTTGGGAAAAGCTGTTTTTT. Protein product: CASSLGGTPWEKLFF.

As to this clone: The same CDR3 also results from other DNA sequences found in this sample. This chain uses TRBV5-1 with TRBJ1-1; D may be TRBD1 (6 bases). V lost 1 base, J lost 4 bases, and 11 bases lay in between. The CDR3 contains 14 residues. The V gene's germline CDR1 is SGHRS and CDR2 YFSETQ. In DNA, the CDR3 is TGCGCCAGCAGCTTGACTGGGGGCGGCACTGAAGCTTTCTTT. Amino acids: CASSLTGGGTEAFF.

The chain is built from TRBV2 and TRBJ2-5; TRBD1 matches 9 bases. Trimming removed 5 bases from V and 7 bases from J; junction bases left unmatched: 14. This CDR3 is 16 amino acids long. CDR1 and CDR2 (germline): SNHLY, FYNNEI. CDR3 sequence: CASSTGTGTLGATQYF. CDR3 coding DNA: TGTGCCAGCAGTACCGGGACAGGGACTTTGGGGGCGACCCAGTACTTC.

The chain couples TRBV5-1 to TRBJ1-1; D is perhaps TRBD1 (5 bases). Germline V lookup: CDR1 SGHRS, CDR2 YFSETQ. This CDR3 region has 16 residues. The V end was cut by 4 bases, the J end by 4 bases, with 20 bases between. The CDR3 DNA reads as TGCGCCAGCAGCCCGGTAGGGACTCTTGGGGGCACTGAAGCTTTCTTT. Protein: CASSPVGTLGGTEAFF.

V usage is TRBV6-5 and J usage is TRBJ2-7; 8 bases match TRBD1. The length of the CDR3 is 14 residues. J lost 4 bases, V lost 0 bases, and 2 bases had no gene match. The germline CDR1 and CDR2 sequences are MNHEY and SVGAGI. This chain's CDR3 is CASSYSDRGYEQYF. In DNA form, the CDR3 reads TGTGCCAGCAGTTACTCTGACAGGGGTTACGAGCAGTACTTC.

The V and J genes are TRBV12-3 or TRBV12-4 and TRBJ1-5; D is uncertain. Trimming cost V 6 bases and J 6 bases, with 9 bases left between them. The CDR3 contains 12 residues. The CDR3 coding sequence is TGTGCCAGCAGCACGGGGATTCAGCCCCAGCATTTT. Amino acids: CASSTGIQPQHF.

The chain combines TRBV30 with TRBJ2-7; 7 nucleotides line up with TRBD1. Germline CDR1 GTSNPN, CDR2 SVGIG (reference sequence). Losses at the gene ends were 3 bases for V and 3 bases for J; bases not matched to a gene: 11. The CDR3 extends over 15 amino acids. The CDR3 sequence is CAWSKRQGIDYEQYF. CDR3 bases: TGTGCCTGGAGCAAGAGACAGGGTATAGACTACGAGCAGTACTTC.

Here the CDR3 reads CASSQLLAGTYEQYF. CDR3 nucleotides: TGCGCCAGCAGCCAACTTCTCGCAGGGACCTACGAGCAGTACTTC. The genes are TRBV4-1 and TRBJ2-7; TRBD1 is a possible D gene (5 bases). This CDR3 contains 15 residues. Germline V gene lookup returns CDR1 MGHRA and CDR2 YSYEKL. Between the trimmed V and J ends, which lost 2 bases and 2 bases, there was a span of 13 bases.

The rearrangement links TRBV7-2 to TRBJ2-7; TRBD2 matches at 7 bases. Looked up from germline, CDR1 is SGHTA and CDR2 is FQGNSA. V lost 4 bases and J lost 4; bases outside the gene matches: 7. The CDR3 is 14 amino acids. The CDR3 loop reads CASSSSGLHYEQYF. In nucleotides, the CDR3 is TGTGCCAGCAGCTCGTCGGGACTACATTACGAGCAGTACTTC. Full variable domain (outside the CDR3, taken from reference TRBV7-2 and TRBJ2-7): GAGVSQSPSNKVTEKGKDVELRCDPISGHTALYWYRQSLGQGLEFLIYFQGNSAPDKSGLPSDRFSAERTGGSVSTLTIQRTQQEDSAVYLCASSSSGLHYEQYFGPGTRLTVT.

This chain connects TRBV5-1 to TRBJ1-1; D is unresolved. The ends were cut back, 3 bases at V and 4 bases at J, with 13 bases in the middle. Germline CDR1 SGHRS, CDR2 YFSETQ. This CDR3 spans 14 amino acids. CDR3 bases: TGCGCCAGCAGCTCCACAACGGCAGGCACTGAAGCTTTCTTT. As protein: CASSSTTAGTEAFF.

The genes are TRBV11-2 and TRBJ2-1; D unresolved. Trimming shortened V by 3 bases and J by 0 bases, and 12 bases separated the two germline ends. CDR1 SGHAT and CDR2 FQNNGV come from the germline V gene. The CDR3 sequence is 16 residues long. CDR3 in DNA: TGTGCCAGCAGCTTGCTATTTGCAGGCTCCTACAATGAGCAGTTCTTC. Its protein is CASSLLFAGSYNEQFF.

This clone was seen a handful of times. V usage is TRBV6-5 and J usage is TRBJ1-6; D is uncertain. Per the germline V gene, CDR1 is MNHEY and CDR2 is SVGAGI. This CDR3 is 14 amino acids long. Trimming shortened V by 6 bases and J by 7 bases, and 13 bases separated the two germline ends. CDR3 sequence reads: CASRERARNSPLHF. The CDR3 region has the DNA TGTGCCAGCAGAGAGAGGGCACGGAATTCACCCCTCCACTTT.

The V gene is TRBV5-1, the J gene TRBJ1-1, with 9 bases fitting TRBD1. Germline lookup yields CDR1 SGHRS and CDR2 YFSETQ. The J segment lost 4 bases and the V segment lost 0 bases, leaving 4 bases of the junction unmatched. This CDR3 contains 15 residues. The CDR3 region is CASSLVQGARTEAFF. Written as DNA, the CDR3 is TGCGCCAGCAGCTTGGTACAGGGGGCGCGCACTGAAGCTTTCTTT.

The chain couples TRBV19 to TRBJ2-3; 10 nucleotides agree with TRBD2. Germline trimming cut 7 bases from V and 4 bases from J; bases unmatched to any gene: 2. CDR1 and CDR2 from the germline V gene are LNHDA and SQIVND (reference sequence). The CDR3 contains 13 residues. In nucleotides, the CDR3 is TGTGCCAGTACCCTAGCGGGAGCAGATACGCAGTATTTT. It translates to CASTLAGADTQYF.

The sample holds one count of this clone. CDR3 DNA sequence: TGTGCCAGCAGCTTGACTGTAGGGGGAGCAGATACGCAGTATTTT. This translates into CASSLTVGGADTQYF. The genes are TRBV7-9 and TRBJ2-3, with D perhaps TRBD1 (6 bases). The germline V gene encodes CDR1 SEHNR and CDR2 FQNEAQ (reference sequence). V was clipped by 3 bases and J by 4 bases, with 14 bases between them. CDR3 size: 15 residues.

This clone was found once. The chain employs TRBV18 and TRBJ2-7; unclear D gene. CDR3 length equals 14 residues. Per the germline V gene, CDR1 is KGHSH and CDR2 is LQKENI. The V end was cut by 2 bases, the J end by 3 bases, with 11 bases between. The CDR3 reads CASSPSNSFYEQYF. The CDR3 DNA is TGTGCCAGCTCACCATCGAACAGCTTCTACGAGCAGTACTTC.